This T cell receptor beta chain comes out of a study of CD8 T cells in ankylosing spondylitis. Regarding the study as a whole: Disease-linked clones bore a CD8+ phenotype, appearing relatively rarely in peripheral blood. Previous work reported some of these motif variants in the synovial fluid and blood of reactive arthritis. Apparently characteristic of ankylosing spondylitis blood was a TCR beta motif (about eight highly homologous variants). Significantly higher representation of disease-linked clones was reported for matched ankylosing spondylitis synovial fluid.

Deletions cut 10 bases from V and 6 bases from J, with 16 bases between. This CDR3 has 12 residues. Germline V lookup: CDR1 MGHDK, CDR2 SYGVNS. Of note for this clonotype: Its specificity is unknown.

Preparation of TCR beta libraries was done by quantitative 5'-RACE with molecular barcodes. TCRdb re-derived calls from the 5' RACE reads in MiXCR, one entry per CDR3 protein. Of some 800,000 distinct CDR3 sequences listed, approximately 12% are singletons. The chain is built from TRBV25-1 and TRBJ2-7; D possibly corresponds to TRBD1 (6 bases). The sequence came from a male donor with ankylosing spondylitis. The sequenced sample was blood, either unsorted or a sorted T cell fraction (not recorded which). CDR3 nucleotide sequence: TGTGCCATAAGGACAGTCTGGGGCGAGCAGTACTTC. Translation: CAIRTVWGEQYF.